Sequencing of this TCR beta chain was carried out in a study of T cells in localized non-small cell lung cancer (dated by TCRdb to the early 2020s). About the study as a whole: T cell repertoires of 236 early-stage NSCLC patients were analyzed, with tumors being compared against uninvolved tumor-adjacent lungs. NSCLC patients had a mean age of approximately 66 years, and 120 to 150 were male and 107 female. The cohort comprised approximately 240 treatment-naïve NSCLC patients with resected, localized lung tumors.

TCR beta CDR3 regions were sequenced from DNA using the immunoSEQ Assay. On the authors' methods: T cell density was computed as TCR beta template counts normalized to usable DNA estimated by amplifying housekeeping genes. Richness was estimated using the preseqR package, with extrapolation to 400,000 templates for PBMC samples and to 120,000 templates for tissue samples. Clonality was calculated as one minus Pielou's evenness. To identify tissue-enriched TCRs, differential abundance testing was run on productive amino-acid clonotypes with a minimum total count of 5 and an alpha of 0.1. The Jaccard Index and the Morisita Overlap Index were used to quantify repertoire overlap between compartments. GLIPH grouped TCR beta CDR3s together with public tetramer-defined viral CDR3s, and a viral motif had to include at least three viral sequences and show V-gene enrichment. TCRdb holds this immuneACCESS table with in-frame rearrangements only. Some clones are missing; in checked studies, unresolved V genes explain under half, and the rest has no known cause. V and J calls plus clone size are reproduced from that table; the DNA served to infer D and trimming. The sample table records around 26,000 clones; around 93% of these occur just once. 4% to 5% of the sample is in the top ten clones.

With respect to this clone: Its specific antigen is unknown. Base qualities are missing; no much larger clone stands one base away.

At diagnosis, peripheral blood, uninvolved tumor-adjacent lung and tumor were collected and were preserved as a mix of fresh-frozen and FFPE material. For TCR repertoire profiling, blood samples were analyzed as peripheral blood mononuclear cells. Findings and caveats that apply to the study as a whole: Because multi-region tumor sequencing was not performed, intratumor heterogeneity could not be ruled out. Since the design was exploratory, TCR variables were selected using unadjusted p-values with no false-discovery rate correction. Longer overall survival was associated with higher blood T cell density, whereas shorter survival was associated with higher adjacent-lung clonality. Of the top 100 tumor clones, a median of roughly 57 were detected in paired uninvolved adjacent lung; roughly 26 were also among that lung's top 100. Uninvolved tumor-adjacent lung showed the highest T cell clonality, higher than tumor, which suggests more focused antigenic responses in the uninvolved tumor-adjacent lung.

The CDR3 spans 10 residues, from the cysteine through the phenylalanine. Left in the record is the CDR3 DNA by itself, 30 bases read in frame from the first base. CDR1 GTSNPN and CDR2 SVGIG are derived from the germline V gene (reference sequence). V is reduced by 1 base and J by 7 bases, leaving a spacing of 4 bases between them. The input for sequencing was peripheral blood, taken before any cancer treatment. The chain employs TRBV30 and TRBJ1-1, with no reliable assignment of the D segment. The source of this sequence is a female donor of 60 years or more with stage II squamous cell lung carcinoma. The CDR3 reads CAWSGNEAFF. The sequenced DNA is TGTGCCTGGAGTGGTAATGAAGCTTTCTTT. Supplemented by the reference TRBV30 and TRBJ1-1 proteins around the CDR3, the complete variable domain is SQTIHQWPATLVQPVGSPLSLECTVEGTSNPNLYWYRQAAGRGLQLLFYSVGIGQISSEVPQNLSASRPQDRQFILSSKKLLLSDSGFYLCAWSGNEAFFGQGTRLTVV.